This T cell receptor (beta chain) came from a study of shared clonotypes between healthy human individuals. The unsorted PBMC replicate PCRs were performed with roughly 300 ng DNA, around 29,000 T cell genomes. Measured with immunoSEQ multiplex PCR; TCRdb has only the in-frame clones, and not every one. The data hold 490,000 or so clones, with around 80% observed a single time. Concerning this clone itself: The antigen is undetermined.

Overall study findings and caveats: Limited genetic and exposure-history diversity came from having few donors.

Researchers drew on roughly 82 million PBMCs for genomic DNA from unsorted samples. V was pared by 4 bases and J by 2 bases, with 14 bases between. The V gene's germline CDR1 is SGHNT and CDR2 YYREEE (reference sequence). This CDR3 region has 15 residues. This TCR was recovered from a woman in her thirties or forties in good health. Some clones in this sample may be carry-over from other donors' samples. Material for sequencing was PBMCs. The chain couples TRBV5-4 to TRBJ2-3; TRBD2 is a possible D gene (5 bases). The chain's CDR3 is CASSLLLDPTDTQYF. In nucleotides, the CDR3 is TGTGCCAGCAGCCTCTTACTAGACCCCACAGATACGCAGTATTTT. Using reference TRBV5-4 and TRBJ2-3 for the parts outside the CDR3, the full variable domain is ETGVTQSPTHLIKTRGQQVTLRCSSQSGHNTVSWYQQALGQGPQFIFQYYREEENGRGNFPPRFSGLQFPNYSSELNVNALELDDSALYLCASSLLLDPTDTQYFGPGTRLTVL.